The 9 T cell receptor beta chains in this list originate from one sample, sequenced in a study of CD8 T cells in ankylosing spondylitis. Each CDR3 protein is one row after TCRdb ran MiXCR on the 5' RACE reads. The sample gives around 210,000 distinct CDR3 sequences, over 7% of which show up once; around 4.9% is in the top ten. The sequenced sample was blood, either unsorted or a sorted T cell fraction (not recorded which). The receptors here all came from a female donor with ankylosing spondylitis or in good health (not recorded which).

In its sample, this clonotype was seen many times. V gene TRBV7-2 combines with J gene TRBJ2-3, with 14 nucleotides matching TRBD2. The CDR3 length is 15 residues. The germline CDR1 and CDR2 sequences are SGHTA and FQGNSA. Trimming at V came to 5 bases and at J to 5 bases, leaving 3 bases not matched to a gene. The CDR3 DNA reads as TGTGCCAGCAGCGCCGGACTAGCGGGAGGAGATACGCAGTATTTT. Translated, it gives CASSAGLAGGDTQYF.

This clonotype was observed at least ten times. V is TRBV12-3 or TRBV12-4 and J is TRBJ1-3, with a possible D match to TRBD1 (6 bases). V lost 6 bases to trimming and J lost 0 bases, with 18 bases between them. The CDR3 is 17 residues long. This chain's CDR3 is CASSPTVGGPSGNTIYF. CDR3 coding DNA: TGTGCCAGCAGCCCAACGGTCGGGGGCCCCTCTGGAAACACCATATATTTT.

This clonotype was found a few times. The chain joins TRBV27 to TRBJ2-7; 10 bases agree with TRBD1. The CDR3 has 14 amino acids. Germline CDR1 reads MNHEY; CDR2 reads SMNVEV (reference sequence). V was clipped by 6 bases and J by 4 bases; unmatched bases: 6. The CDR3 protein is CASRNRDRGYEQYF. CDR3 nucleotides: TGTGCCAGCAGGAACCGGGACAGGGGTTACGAGCAGTACTTC.

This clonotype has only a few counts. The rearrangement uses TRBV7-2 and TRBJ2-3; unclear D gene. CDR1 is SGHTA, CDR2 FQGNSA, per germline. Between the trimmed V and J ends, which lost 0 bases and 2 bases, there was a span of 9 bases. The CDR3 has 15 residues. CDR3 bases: TGTGCCAGCAGCTTAGCGGCTGTTCTCACAGATACGCAGTATTTT. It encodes CASSLAAVLTDTQYF.

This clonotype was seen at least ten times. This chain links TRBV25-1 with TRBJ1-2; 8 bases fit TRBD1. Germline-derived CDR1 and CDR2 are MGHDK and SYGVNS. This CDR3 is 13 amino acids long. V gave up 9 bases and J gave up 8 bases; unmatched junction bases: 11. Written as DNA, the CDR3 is TGTGCCAGTGCTGGACAGGGTTATTGGGGCTACACCTTC. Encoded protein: CASAGQGYWGYTF.

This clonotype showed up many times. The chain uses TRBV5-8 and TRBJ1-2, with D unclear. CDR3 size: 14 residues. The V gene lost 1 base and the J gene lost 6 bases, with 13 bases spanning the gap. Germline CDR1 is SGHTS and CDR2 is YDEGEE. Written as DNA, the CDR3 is TGTGCCAGCAGCTTGAAGGTCAGCTTCCATGGCTACACCTTC. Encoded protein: CASSLKVSFHGYTF.

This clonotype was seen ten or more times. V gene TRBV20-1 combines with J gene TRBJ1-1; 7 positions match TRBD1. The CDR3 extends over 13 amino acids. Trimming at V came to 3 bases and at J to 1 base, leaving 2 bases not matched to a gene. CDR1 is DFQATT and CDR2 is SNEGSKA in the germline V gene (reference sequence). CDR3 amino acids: CSASRGWNTEAFF. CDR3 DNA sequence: TGCAGTGCTAGCAGGGGGTGGAACACTGAAGCTTTCTTT.

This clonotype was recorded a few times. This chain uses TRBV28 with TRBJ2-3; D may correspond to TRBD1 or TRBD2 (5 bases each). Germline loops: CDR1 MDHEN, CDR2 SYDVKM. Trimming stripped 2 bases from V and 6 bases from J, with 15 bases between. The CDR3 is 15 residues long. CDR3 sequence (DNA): TGTGCCAGCAGTTTAGGGCAGGGAGATCGCGATACGCAGTATTTT. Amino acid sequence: CASSLGQGDRDTQYF.

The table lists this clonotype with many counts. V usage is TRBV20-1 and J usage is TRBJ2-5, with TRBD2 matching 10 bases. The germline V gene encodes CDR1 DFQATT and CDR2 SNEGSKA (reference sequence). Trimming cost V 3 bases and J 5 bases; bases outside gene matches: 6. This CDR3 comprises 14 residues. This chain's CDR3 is CSARASGSIETQYF. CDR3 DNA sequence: TGCAGTGCTAGGGCTAGCGGGAGTATTGAGACCCAGTACTTC.